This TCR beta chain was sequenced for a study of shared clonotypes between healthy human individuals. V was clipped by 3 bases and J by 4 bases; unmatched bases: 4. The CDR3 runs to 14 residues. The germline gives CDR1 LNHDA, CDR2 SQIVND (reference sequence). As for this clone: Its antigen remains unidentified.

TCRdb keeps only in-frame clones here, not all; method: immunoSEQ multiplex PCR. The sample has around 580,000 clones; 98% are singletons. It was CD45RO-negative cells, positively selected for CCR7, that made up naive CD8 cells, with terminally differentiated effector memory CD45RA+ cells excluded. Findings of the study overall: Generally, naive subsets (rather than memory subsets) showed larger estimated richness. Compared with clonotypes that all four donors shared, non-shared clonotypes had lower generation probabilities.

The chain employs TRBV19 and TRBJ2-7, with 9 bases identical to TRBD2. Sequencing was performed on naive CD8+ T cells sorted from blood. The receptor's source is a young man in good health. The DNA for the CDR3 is TGTGCCAGTAGTATGGTAGCGGGAGTGTACGAGCAGTACTTC. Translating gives CASSMVAGVYEQYF.